This paragraph covers one T cell receptor (beta chain) sequence. Its antigen target is currently unknown. Per-base quality was not reported, and no clone a single base away is much larger than it. TCRbeta CDR3 regions were amplified from genomic DNA using the immunoSEQ Assay, a bias-controlled multiplex PCR. As for the authors' bioinformatics: The number of nucleated cells in each sample was estimated from the amplification of reference gene primers within the assay. To quantify the absolute abundance of each unique TCRbeta CDR3 rearrangement, sequence reads were collapsed and filtered. Productive Simpson clonality was computed per sample as the square root of Simpson's diversity index over productive rearrangements. This is the immuneACCESS table as TCRdb keeps it, with only in-frame sequences that have V and J called. A part of the clones is gone; compared with another copy, unresolved V genes explain less than half, and the rest is unexplained. The V and J calls and clone size are taken from that table; D and trimming were inferred from the DNA. In all, the sample holds 150,000 to 200,000 clones, and about 90% of those were seen once. In total, the top ten clones hold around 2.4% of the sample.

The data originate from a study of blood T cell repertoires in COVID-19 (dated by TCRdb to 2018 to 2021). Describing the broader study: Samples from collaborators originated in the United States, Italy and Spain and spanned both the acute and convalescent phases of COVID-19. A de-identified subject ID, COVID-19 status, age in years and sex were almost always included in the sample metadata. Where available, HLA class I and class II types were taken from metadata supplied by the sample provider and were not determined by assay-based typing. A freely available public database, intended as a resource for researchers studying the immune response to SARS-CoV-2, is where the repertoires were released. Subjects who had been exposed to COVID-19, were actively infected with it, or had recovered from it provided the deeply sampled blood TCRbeta repertoires that made up the dataset. Samples were obtained from the ongoing ImmuneRACE study (first 160 participants) and from about 1,300 subjects provided by 6 global collaborators. The prospective study material was composed of cDNA or gDNA derived from T cells, B-cell-depleted T cells, or PBMCs. Study-wide conclusions, independent of this receptor: The quantity of clinical and demographic metadata differed by source and by participant and was supplied without curation.

Participants in the prospective study were aged about 18 to 95 years, lived in 20 to 30 United States geographic areas, and enrolled through a virtual design. In the prospective study, cohorts were assigned on the basis of participant-reported clinical history obtained from a screening survey and a study questionnaire. ImmuneRACE Cohort 3 recovered participants were defined by two consecutive negative NP/OP PCR tests, healthcare professional clearance, or symptom resolution. In the prospective study, whole blood, serum and a nasopharyngeal or oropharyngeal swab were collected from each participant by mobile phlebotomists. Prospective study participants could optionally give additional blood draws and questionnaires over an approximately two-month period. Prospective study blood samples were shipped either frozen or at room temperature before DNA extraction. The sample was PBMCs or T cells enriched from blood (not recorded which). The receptor was isolated from a woman aged 25 to 39 who had recovered from COVID-19.

The bases read TGTGCCAGCAGACCTGGACAGGGGGTGGATTCACCCCTCCACTTT. It codes for CASRPGQGVDSPLHF. The rearrangement combines TRBV28 with TRBJ1-6, and TRBD1 matches 10 of the central bases. The germline V gene yields MDHEN for CDR1 and SYDVKM for CDR2. The CDR3 runs 15 residues from the cysteine to the phenylalanine. Only CDR3 DNA is held: 45 bases, read in frame from base 1. After removal of 6 bases from V and 8 bases from J, the junction retains 7 bases not matched to a gene.